This T cell receptor (beta chain) was observed in a study of T cell repertoires in cytomegalovirus infection (dated by TCRdb to between 2019 and 2020). The study in broad terms: Donor HLA type was relevant to the analysis, because carriage of CMV infection together with the matching HLA type was indicated by public TCR beta signatures.

Results the study describes overall, beyond this receptor: The ex vivo response was dominated by HLA-C-restricted CMV-specific TCR beta clonotypes, which also provided the single most frequent clonotype in two of eight donors. In both this cohort and an independent roughly 330-donor cohort, the cumulative frequency of public TCR beta family members distinguished carriers of CMV infection plus the relevant HLA type.

For CDR1 and CDR2, the germline V gene lists SGHVS and FNYEAQ. The CDR3 runs 14 amino acids, cysteine and phenylalanine included. The entry retains the CDR3 DNA only, 42 bases that are in frame from base 1. Relative to germline, V is 2 bases shorter and J is 5 bases shorter, with 12 bases between their ends. This clonotype was counted ten times or more. Its antigen is not yet known. Base qualities were left out, and no much larger clone turns up one base away. The sequencer was an Illumina HiSeq 1500. Using fastp trimming at Q25 and MiXCR clonotype assembly, TCRdb reanalyzed the public sequencing data and kept in-frame beta chains. For every CDR3 protein sequence, its rows merge into one entry that carries the most common genes and DNA. The sample contains 160,000 or so distinct CDR3 sequences, around 22% of them found a single time. Jointly, the top ten make up 9.5% to 13% of the sample.

The specimen was PBMCs. Here the chain combines TRBV7-6 and TRBJ1-1; matching of 5 bases hints at TRBD1 as the D gene. This TCR was sampled from a human donor in good health (CMV status not recorded). Some clones in this sample may be carry-over from other donors' samples. The nucleotides read TGTGCCAGCAGCTTAAGGGTTCAGGGTACTGAAGCTTTCTTT. This gives the protein CASSLRVQGTEAFF.